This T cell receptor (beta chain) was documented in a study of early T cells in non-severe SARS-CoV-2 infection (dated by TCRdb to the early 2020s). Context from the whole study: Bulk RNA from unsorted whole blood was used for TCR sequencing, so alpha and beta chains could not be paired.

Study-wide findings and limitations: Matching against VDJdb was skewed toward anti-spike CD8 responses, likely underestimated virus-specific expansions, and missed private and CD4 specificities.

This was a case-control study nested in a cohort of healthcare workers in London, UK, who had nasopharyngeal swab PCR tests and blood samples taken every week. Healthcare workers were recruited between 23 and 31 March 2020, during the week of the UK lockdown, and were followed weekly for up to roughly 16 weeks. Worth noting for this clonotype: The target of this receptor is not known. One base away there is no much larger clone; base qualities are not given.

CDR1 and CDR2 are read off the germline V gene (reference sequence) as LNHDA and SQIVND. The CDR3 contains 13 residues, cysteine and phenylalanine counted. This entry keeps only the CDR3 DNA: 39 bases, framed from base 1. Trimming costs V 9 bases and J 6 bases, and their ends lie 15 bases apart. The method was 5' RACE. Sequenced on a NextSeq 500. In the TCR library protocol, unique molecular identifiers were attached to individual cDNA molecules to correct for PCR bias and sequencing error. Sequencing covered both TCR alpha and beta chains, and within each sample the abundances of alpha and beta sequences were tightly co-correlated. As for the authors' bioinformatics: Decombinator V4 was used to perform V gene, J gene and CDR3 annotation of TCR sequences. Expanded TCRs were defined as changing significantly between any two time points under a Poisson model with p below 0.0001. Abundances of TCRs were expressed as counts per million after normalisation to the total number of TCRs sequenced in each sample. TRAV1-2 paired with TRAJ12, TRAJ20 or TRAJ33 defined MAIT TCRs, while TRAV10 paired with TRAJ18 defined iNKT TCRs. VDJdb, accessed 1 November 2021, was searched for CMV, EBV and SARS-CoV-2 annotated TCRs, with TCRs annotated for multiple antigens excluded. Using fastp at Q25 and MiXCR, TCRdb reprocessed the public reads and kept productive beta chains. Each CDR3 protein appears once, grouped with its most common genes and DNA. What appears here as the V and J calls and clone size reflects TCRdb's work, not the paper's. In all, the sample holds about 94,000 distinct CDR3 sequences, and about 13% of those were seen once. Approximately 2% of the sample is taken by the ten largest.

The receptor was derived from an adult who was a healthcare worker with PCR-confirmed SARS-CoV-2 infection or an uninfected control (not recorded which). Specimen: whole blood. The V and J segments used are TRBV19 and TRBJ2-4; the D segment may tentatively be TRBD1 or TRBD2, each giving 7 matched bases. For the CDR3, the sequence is CASATGEGNIQYF. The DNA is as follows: TGTGCCAGCGCTACAGGGGAGGGAAACATTCAGTACTTC. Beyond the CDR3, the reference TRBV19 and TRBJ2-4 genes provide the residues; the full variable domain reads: DGGITQSPKYLFRKEGQNVTLSCEQNLNHDAMYWYRQDPGQGLRLIYYSQIVNDFQKGDIAEGYSVSREKKESFPLTVTSAQKNPTAFYLCASATGEGNIQYFGAGTRLSVL.